This is a list of T cell receptor beta chains from one sample in a study of identical twins. MiXCR was run by TCRdb on the 5' RACE reads, yielding one entry per CDR3 protein. The table lists under 250,000 distinct CDR3 sequences, around a tenth of them singletons. The sequenced sample was memory (CD45RO+) T cells sorted from blood. The receptors here all came from a woman aged 18-35 years in good health. Each CDR3 is given with its conserved first and last residue. The order of the fields is D gene, V gene, clone size, CDR3 length, J gene, CDR3 protein, CDR3 DNA. A D gene is named only where the DNA matches it firmly. The listing skips clone size in some rows; elsewhere it reads once, few, many or a size class.

D gene: TRBD2
V gene: TRBV24-1
clone size: many
CDR3 length: 16
J gene: TRBJ2-1
CDR3 protein: CATSDLGTSRRDEQFF
CDR3 DNA: TGTGCCACCAGTGATTTAGGGACTAGCCGCCGGGATGAGCAGTTCTTC

D gene: .
V gene: TRBV20-1
clone size: .
CDR3 length: 12
J gene: TRBJ2-5
CDR3 protein: CSARTIQETQYF
CDR3 DNA: TGCAGTGCTAGAACTATCCAAGAGACCCAGTACTTC

D gene: .
V gene: TRBV7-2
clone size: few
CDR3 length: 12
J gene: TRBJ1-5
CDR3 protein: CASSNRKGPQHF
CDR3 DNA: TGTGCCAGCAGCAACAGAAAGGGGCCCCAGCATTTT

D gene: .
V gene: TRBV5-5
clone size: .
CDR3 length: 15
J gene: TRBJ2-1
CDR3 protein: CASSFGPTIYNEQFF
CDR3 DNA: TGTGCCAGCAGCTTCGGACCAACGATCTACAATGAGCAGTTCTTC

D gene: .
V gene: TRBV27
clone size: .
CDR3 length: 12
J gene: TRBJ1-2
CDR3 protein: CASRGRFYGYTF
CDR3 DNA: TGTGCCAGCAGGGGACGGTTCTATGGCTACACCTTC

D gene: .
V gene: TRBV4-1
clone size: .
CDR3 length: 15
J gene: TRBJ2-1
CDR3 protein: CASSQDWRALNEQFF
CDR3 DNA: TGCGCCAGCAGCCAAGACTGGCGGGCCCTCAATGAGCAGTTCTTC

D gene: .
V gene: TRBV10-3
clone size: many
CDR3 length: 11
J gene: TRBJ2-7
CDR3 protein: CAISGSYEQYF
CDR3 DNA: TGTGCCATCAGTGGCAGCTACGAGCAGTACTTC

D gene: .
V gene: TRBV6-1
clone size: .
CDR3 length: 13
J gene: TRBJ1-6
CDR3 protein: CASSEERDSPLHF
CDR3 DNA: TGTGCCAGCAGTGAAGAGAGGGATTCACCCCTCCACTTT

D gene: .
V gene: TRBV10-3
clone size: .
CDR3 length: 14
J gene: TRBJ2-2
CDR3 protein: CAIIEAPSRGELFF
CDR3 DNA: TGTGCCATCATTGAGGCCCCTTCTCGGGGGGAGCTGTTTTTT

D gene: TRBD1
V gene: TRBV18
clone size: many
CDR3 length: 13
J gene: TRBJ2-5
CDR3 protein: CASSPGTEETQYF
CDR3 DNA: TGCGCCAGCAGCCCGGGGACAGAAGAGACCCAGTACTTC

D gene: TRBD1
V gene: TRBV29-1
clone size: few
CDR3 length: 16
J gene: TRBJ2-3
CDR3 protein: CSVAGTGTSSTDTQYF
CDR3 DNA: TGCAGCGTTGCCGGGACAGGGACCTCTAGCACAGATACGCAGTATTTT

D gene: TRBD2
V gene: TRBV20-1
clone size: .
CDR3 length: 15
J gene: TRBJ2-5
CDR3 protein: CSATAVRGGGETQYF
CDR3 DNA: TGCAGTGCTACCGCCGTGCGGGGGGGCGGAGAGACCCAGTACTTC

D gene: TRBD1
V gene: TRBV3-1
clone size: few
CDR3 length: 17
J gene: TRBJ2-7
CDR3 protein: CASSQGTTWDRGHEQYF
CDR3 DNA: TGTGCCAGCAGCCAAGGTACCACCTGGGACAGGGGCCACGAGCAGTACTTC

D gene: .
V gene: TRBV12-3/TRBV12-4
clone size: few
CDR3 length: 13
J gene: TRBJ2-1
CDR3 protein: CASRAGRWNEQFF
CDR3 DNA: TGTGCCAGCAGGGCGGGACGGTGGAATGAGCAGTTCTTC

D gene: .
V gene: TRBV19
clone size: few
CDR3 length: 13
J gene: TRBJ2-1
CDR3 protein: CASSIARDNEQFF
CDR3 DNA: TGTGCCAGTAGTATCGCACGGGACAATGAGCAGTTCTTC

D gene: TRBD2
V gene: TRBV5-6
clone size: .
CDR3 length: 15
J gene: TRBJ2-2
CDR3 protein: CASSFGLVEVGELFF
CDR3 DNA: TGTGCCAGCAGCTTTGGACTAGTCGAGGTCGGGGAGCTGTTTTTT

D gene: TRBD1
V gene: TRBV12-3/TRBV12-4
clone size: many
CDR3 length: 15
J gene: TRBJ1-6
CDR3 protein: CASSFVDRDGSPLHF
CDR3 DNA: TGTGCCAGCAGTTTTGTCGACAGGGACGGTTCACCCCTCCACTTT

D gene: TRBD1
V gene: TRBV5-1
clone size: many
CDR3 length: 15
J gene: TRBJ2-7
CDR3 protein: CASSLGGQGALEQYF
CDR3 DNA: TGCGCCAGCAGCTTGGGGGGACAGGGGGCCCTCGAGCAGTACTTC

D gene: .
V gene: TRBV14
clone size: few
CDR3 length: 14
J gene: TRBJ1-1
CDR3 protein: CASSPRTWGGEAFF
CDR3 DNA: TGTGCCAGCAGCCCACGGACCTGGGGTGGTGAAGCTTTCTTT

D gene: TRBD2
V gene: TRBV20-1
clone size: few
CDR3 length: 13
J gene: TRBJ2-3
CDR3 protein: CSALAGVIDTQYF
CDR3 DNA: TGCAGTGCCCTAGCGGGAGTAATTGATACGCAGTATTTT

D gene: .
V gene: TRBV20-1
clone size: few
CDR3 length: 14
J gene: TRBJ2-1
CDR3 protein: CSARPTDSNNEQFF
CDR3 DNA: TGCAGTGCTAGACCTACGGACAGTAACAATGAGCAGTTCTTC

D gene: .
V gene: TRBV20-1
clone size: few
CDR3 length: 11
J gene: TRBJ2-7
CDR3 protein: CSARLGEEQYF
CDR3 DNA: TGCAGTGCTAGATTGGGTGAGGAGCAGTACTTC

D gene: .
V gene: TRBV6-5
clone size: .
CDR3 length: 12
J gene: TRBJ1-1
CDR3 protein: CASRSGSWRAFF
CDR3 DNA: TGTGCCAGCAGGTCAGGGAGTTGGAGAGCTTTCTTT

D gene: .
V gene: TRBV2
clone size: .
CDR3 length: 14
J gene: TRBJ2-7
CDR3 protein: CASRSGTASYEQYF
CDR3 DNA: TGTGCCAGCCGTAGCGGTACCGCGTCCTACGAGCAGTACTTC

D gene: .
V gene: TRBV7-2
clone size: many
CDR3 length: 15
J gene: TRBJ2-3
CDR3 protein: CASSLARTRGDTQYF
CDR3 DNA: TGTGCCAGCAGCTTAGCGCGGACTAGGGGGGATACGCAGTATTTT

D gene: .
V gene: TRBV2
clone size: .
CDR3 length: 14
J gene: TRBJ1-2
CDR3 protein: CASSEIHKNYGYTF
CDR3 DNA: TGTGCCAGCAGTGAAATCCACAAGAACTATGGCTACACCTTC

D gene: .
V gene: TRBV5-5
clone size: few
CDR3 length: 14
J gene: TRBJ1-6
CDR3 protein: CASSSLTVNSPLHF
CDR3 DNA: TGTGCCAGCAGCTCCTTGACAGTTAATTCACCCCTCCACTTT

D gene: .
V gene: TRBV7-2
clone size: few
CDR3 length: 15
J gene: TRBJ2-2
CDR3 protein: CASSSTVGNTGELFF
CDR3 DNA: TGTGCCAGCAGCTCTACTGTGGGGAACACCGGGGAGCTGTTTTTT

D gene: .
V gene: TRBV5-6
clone size: many
CDR3 length: 17
J gene: TRBJ1-1
CDR3 protein: CASSFVQGSSYDTEAFF
CDR3 DNA: TGTGCCAGCAGCTTCGTCCAGGGATCGTCTTATGACACTGAAGCTTTCTTT

D gene: TRBD1
V gene: TRBV5-1
clone size: .
CDR3 length: 16
J gene: TRBJ2-5
CDR3 protein: CASSSYDRDRGETQYF
CDR3 DNA: TGCGCCAGCAGCTCCTACGACCGGGACAGGGGAGAGACCCAGTACTTC

D gene: .
V gene: TRBV9
clone size: .
CDR3 length: 13
J gene: TRBJ2-2
CDR3 protein: CASSVDRTGELFF
CDR3 DNA: TGTGCCAGCAGCGTAGATAGGACCGGGGAGCTGTTTTTT

D gene: TRBD1
V gene: TRBV20-1
clone size: .
CDR3 length: 16
J gene: TRBJ2-2
CDR3 protein: CSARPWDRGEVGELFF
CDR3 DNA: TGCAGTGCTAGACCTTGGGACAGGGGGGAGGTCGGGGAGCTGTTTTTT

D gene: .
V gene: TRBV7-9
clone size: few
CDR3 length: 14
J gene: TRBJ2-3
CDR3 protein: CASSITLRGDTQYF
CDR3 DNA: TGTGCCAGCAGCATAACCCTTCGGGGAGATACGCAGTATTTT

D gene: .
V gene: TRBV12-3/TRBV12-4
clone size: few
CDR3 length: 14
J gene: TRBJ1-3
CDR3 protein: CASSWVNSGNTIYF
CDR3 DNA: TGTGCCAGCAGTTGGGTGAACTCTGGAAACACCATATATTTT

D gene: .
V gene: TRBV6-5
clone size: many
CDR3 length: 17
J gene: TRBJ2-2
CDR3 protein: CASSYSNNYANTGELFF
CDR3 DNA: TGTGCCAGCAGTTACTCGAATAATTATGCGAACACCGGGGAGCTGTTTTTT

D gene: .
V gene: TRBV7-2
clone size: few
CDR3 length: 15
J gene: TRBJ2-3
CDR3 protein: CASSLRWGAGDTQYF
CDR3 DNA: TGTGCCAGCAGCTTACGTTGGGGGGCGGGGGATACGCAGTATTTT

D gene: TRBD2
V gene: TRBV20-1
clone size: few
CDR3 length: 15
J gene: TRBJ2-4
CDR3 protein: CSARELAGAKNIQYF
CDR3 DNA: TGCAGTGCTAGAGAACTAGCGGGAGCCAAAAACATTCAGTACTTC

D gene: .
V gene: TRBV7-2
clone size: .
CDR3 length: 15
J gene: TRBJ2-5
CDR3 protein: CASSLIPQGLETQYF
CDR3 DNA: TGTGCCAGCAGCTTAATCCCCCAGGGATTAGAGACCCAGTACTTC

D gene: .
V gene: TRBV15
clone size: many
CDR3 length: 15
J gene: TRBJ2-1
CDR3 protein: CATSMSTLSYNEQFF
CDR3 DNA: TGTGCCACCAGCATGTCGACTCTTTCCTACAATGAGCAGTTCTTC

D gene: .
V gene: TRBV2
clone size: .
CDR3 length: 11
J gene: TRBJ1-1
CDR3 protein: CANYLGGEAFF
CDR3 DNA: TGTGCCAACTACTTGGGGGGTGAAGCTTTCTTT

D gene: .
V gene: TRBV6-2/TRBV6-3
clone size: few
CDR3 length: 14
J gene: TRBJ2-1
CDR3 protein: CASSWRVEGNEQFF
CDR3 DNA: TGTGCCAGCAGTTGGAGGGTAGAGGGCAATGAGCAGTTCTTC

D gene: .
V gene: TRBV7-2
clone size: .
CDR3 length: 15
J gene: TRBJ2-1
CDR3 protein: CASSPQPRSYNEQFF
CDR3 DNA: TGTGCCAGCAGCCCCCAGCCTCGCTCCTACAATGAGCAGTTCTTC

D gene: TRBD2
V gene: TRBV4-1
clone size: .
CDR3 length: 18
J gene: TRBJ2-2
CDR3 protein: CASSQPSGLAGNTGELFF
CDR3 DNA: TGCGCCAGCAGCCAACCTTCCGGACTAGCGGGGAACACCGGGGAGCTGTTTTTT

D gene: .
V gene: TRBV19
clone size: many
CDR3 length: 12
J gene: TRBJ1-1
CDR3 protein: CASSIALGEAFF
CDR3 DNA: TGTGCCAGTAGTATTGCGTTGGGTGAAGCTTTCTTT

D gene: .
V gene: TRBV2
clone size: many
CDR3 length: 13
J gene: TRBJ1-5
CDR3 protein: CASSLGVAQPQHF
CDR3 DNA: TGTGCCAGCAGTCTTGGGGTAGCGCAGCCCCAGCATTTT

D gene: TRBD1
V gene: TRBV7-2
clone size: few
CDR3 length: 14
J gene: TRBJ1-2
CDR3 protein: CASSLDAGGTGYTF
CDR3 DNA: TGTGCCAGCAGCTTAGACGCAGGGGGAACGGGCTACACCTTC